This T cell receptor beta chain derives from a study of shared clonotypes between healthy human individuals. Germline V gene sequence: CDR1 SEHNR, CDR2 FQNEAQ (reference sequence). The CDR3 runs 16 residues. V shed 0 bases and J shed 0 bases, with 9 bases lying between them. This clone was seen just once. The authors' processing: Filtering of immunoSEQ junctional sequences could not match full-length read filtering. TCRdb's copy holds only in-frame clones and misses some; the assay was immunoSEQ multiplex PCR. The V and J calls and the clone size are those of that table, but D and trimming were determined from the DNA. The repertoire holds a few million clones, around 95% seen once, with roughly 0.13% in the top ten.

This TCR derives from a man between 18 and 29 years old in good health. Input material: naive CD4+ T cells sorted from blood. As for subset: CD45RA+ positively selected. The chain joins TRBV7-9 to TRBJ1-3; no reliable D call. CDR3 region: CASSLALEASGNTIYF. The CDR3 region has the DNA TGTGCCAGCAGCTTAGCGCTGGAAGCCTCTGGAAACACCATATATTTT.